This paragraph covers one T cell receptor beta chain sequence. This clone's antigen is unknown. Nothing much larger sits one base from this clone, and base qualities are not available. Donors were healthy HIV-negative adults with no recently reported acute infections or vaccinations. Every donor was a Caucasian adult living in Nashville, Tennessee, USA. In the unsorted samples, some 94 million PBMCs were counted, and genomic DNA was extracted using the QIAamp DNA Blood Mini kit. Blood was collected by leukapheresis, and PBMCs were isolated by Ficoll-Histopaque density gradient centrifugation and then cryopreserved in liquid nitrogen vapor phase. Using the deep immunoSEQ assay, TCR CDR3 regions were amplified from genomic DNA by multiplex PCR. Extracted genomic DNA from each cell subset was spread evenly across all wells of several immunoSEQ 96-well plates, with each plate serving as a replicate. For unsorted PBMC, around 310 ng of genomic DNA, equivalent to tens of thousands of T cell genomes, went into each replicate PCR. Ten immunoSEQ deep assay plates were used to sequence unsorted PBMC genomic DNA. The purified libraries were quantified using a Qubit 3.0 fluorometer, sized with a Bioanalyzer 2100, and then quantified again using the KAPA Library Quantification kit. Every immunoSEQ 96-well plate was sequenced on a dedicated single-read 150-cycle Illumina NextSeq 550 flow cell. The source study handled its data this way. Because the immunoSEQ output held only junctional sequences and lacked quality scores, the filtering could not match the filtering applied to full-length reads. To assign V/J genes and CDR3, sequences were annotated using PyIR, a Python wrapper for IgBLAST v1.9, with IMGT germline references. Reads were filtered out if the reads had weak V/J assignments (E-value above 1e-6), no CDR3, stop codons, out-of-frame junctions, or ambiguous translated residues. V3J clonotypes were defined as sequences sharing the same inferred V gene, J gene, and CDR3 amino acid sequence. Percentage overlap between repertoires was computed as shared unique clonotypes divided by the size of the smaller repertoire. Richness of each repertoire was evaluated using RTK rarefaction, the Chao1 estimator, and Recon v2.1 estimates of unobserved clonotypes. This is the immuneACCESS table as TCRdb keeps it, with only in-frame sequences that have V and J called. A part of the clones is gone; compared with another copy, unresolved V genes explain less than half, and the rest is unexplained. V, J and clone size derive from that table, while D and trimming were established from the DNA sequence. The sample profile shows around 500,000 clones; 78% of them were found once. The biggest ten clones account for about 12% of the sample.

The source of the sample is a study of shared clonotypes between healthy human individuals (dated by TCRdb to 2019 to 2021). Background on the whole study: The cohort comprised a couple of women and a few men aged 18 to 49 years. To estimate repertoire size and how much clonotypes are shared between individuals, the study performed deep sequencing of blood TCR repertoires from a few healthy adults. To increase sequencing depth and limit assay-specific biases, different laboratories used diverse techniques to prepare libraries and sequence TCR repertoires. Per donor, leukapheresis produced somewhere between about 0.85 and 9.5 billion PBMCs.

Overall study results and their limits: Based on pairwise subsampling, the degree of clonotype sharing among donors was expected to be affected by sequencing depth. Only blood was sampled, and tissue TCR repertoires likely differ from those in blood. Because the study included a small number of donors, the genetic and exposure-history diversity represented was limited.

Looking up the germline V gene (reference sequence) yields CDR1 LNHDA and CDR2 SQIVND. The CDR3 sequence holds 14 residues, the cysteine and phenylalanine included. Just CDR3 DNA is preserved here, 42 bases in frame from base 1. V lost 3 bases and J lost 7 bases, and the count of bases not matched to a germline gene is 6. The material sequenced was PBMCs. This TCR was recovered from a middle-aged woman in good health. Some clones in this sample may be carry-over from other donors' samples. The rearranged segments are TRBV19 and TRBJ2-1, with 7 bases aligning to TRBD2. The CDR3 protein sequence reads: CASSMGDYTNEQFF. The DNA is TGTGCCAGTAGTATGGGGGACTACACTAATGAGCAGTTCTTC.